This entry concerns a single T cell receptor (beta chain). Its antigen is not known. This sample stems from a study of T cell responses to AZD1222 COVID-19 vaccine. Study-wide results and caveats: Clonal diversity may have been underestimated in mostly white British donors. Vaccine-related CD4 TCRs covered spike, predominating at 160-218 and 743-854. It was only 6 or 7 AZD1222 recipients who were seropositive at baseline.

Data came from immunoSEQ multiplex PCR; TCRdb stores just in-frame clones and leaves some out. Here the sample spans fewer than 90,000 clones, roughly 90% being singletons. The sequence came from an adult who received the AZD1222 COVID-19 vaccine. The sequencing here drew on peripheral blood, taken 28 days after the second AZD1222 dose.

The CDR3 sequence is CASSMIRLTGFATNEKLFF. CDR3 nucleotide sequence: TGTGCCAGTAGTATGATCCGGCTGACAGGGTTCGCCACTAATGAAAAACTGTTTTTT. This sequence joins TRBV19 and TRBJ1-4, with TRBD1 identical over 7 bases. The V gene's germline CDR1 is LNHDA and CDR2 SQIVND (reference sequence). Losses at the gene ends were 3 bases for V and 2 bases for J; bases not matched to a gene: 15. The CDR3 has 19 residues.